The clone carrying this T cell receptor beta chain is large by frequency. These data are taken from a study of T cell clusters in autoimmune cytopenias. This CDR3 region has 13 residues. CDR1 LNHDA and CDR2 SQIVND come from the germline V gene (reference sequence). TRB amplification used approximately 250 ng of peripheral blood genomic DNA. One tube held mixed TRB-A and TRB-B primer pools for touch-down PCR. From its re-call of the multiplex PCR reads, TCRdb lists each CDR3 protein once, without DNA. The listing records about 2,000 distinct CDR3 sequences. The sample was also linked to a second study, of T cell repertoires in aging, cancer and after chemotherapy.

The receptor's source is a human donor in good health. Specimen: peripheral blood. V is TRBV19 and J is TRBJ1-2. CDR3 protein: CASRQGGDYGYTF.